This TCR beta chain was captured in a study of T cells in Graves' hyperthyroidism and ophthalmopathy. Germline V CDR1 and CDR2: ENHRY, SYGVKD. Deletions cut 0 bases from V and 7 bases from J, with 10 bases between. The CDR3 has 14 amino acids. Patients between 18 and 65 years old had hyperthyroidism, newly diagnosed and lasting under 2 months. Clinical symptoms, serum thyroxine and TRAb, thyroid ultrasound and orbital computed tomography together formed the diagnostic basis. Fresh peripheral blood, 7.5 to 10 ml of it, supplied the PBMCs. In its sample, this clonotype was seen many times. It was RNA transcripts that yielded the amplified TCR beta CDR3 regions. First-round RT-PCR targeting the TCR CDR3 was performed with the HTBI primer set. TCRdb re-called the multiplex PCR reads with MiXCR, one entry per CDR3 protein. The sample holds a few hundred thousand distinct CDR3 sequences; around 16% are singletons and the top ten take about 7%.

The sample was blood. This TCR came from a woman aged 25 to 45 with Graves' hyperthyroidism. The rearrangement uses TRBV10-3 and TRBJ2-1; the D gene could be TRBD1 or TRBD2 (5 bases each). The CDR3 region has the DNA TGTGCCATCAGTGAGTCCGGGACGACTAATGAGCAGTTCTTC. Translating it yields CAISESGTTNEQFF.